This TCR beta chain was recorded in a study of prognosis after radiotherapy for stage I lung cancer. Across the study: Newly diagnosed primary stage I lung tumors were found in roughly 13 patients, while oligometastatic NSCLC after surgical resection of the primary tumor was found in four or five. Regarding the study as a whole: Patients with and without metastases reportedly differed in TRBV and TRBJ gene usage frequencies. It is unknown whether the expanded TCR clones recognize the tumor.

From genomic DNA, TCR beta CDR3 was amplified by two-round multiplex PCR. TRBV and TRBJ genes each had their own specific primers in first-round PCR. TCRdb reprocessed the multiplex PCR reads with MiXCR, giving one entry per CDR3 protein. The repertoire includes about 36,000 distinct CDR3 sequences, around 35% of them detected once, and roughly 15% sits in the top ten. Comments on this clonotype: Its target is not known. One junction end disagrees with the germline gene, perhaps due to a read error.

The CDR3 contains 15 residues. Germline loops: CDR1 SGHRS, CDR2 YFSETQ. This specimen was PBMCs, taken before or after stereotactic body radiation therapy (not recorded which). This receptor was taken from a donor aged 50 or older with non-small cell lung cancer. The chain joins TRBV5-1 to TRBJ2-2, with no clear D. The CDR3 protein is CAGSLSGSYTGELFF. The DNA for the CDR3 is TGCGCCGGCAGCTTGTCTGGGTCTTACACCGGAGAGCTGTTTTTT.